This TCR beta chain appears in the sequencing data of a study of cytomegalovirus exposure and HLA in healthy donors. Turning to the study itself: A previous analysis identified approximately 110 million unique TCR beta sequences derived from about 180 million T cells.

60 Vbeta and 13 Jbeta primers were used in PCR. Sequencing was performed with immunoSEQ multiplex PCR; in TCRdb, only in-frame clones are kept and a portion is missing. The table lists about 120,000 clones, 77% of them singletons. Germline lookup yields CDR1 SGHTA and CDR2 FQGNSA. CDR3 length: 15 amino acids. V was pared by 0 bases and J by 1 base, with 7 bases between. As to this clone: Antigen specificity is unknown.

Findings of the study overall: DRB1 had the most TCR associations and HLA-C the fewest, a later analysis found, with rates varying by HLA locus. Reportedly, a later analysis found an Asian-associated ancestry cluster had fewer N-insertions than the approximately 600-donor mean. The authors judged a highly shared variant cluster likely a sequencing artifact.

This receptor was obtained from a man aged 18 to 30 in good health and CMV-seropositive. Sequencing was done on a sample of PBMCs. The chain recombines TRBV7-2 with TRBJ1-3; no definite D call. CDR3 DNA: TGTGCCAGCAGCTTAGCGGCTGGTTCTGGAAACACCATATATTTT. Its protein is CASSLAAGSGNTIYF.